This TCR beta chain was recovered during a study of shared clonotypes between healthy human individuals. Study context: The donor group consisted of a couple of women and three men, aged 18 to 49. Per donor, three plates held CD4 naive cells, three held CD4 memory, two held CD8 naive and one held CD8 memory.

Some clones are missing from TCRdb's copy, which holds only in-frame ones; the method was immunoSEQ multiplex PCR. The profile shows about 2 million clones, 85% to 95% of them singletons. This CDR3 comprises 13 residues. Germline V gene lookup returns CDR1 SGHTA and CDR2 FQGNSA. V lost 3 bases and J lost 1, with 6 bases in between. V usage is TRBV7-2 and J usage is TRBJ1-1; no definite D call. The receptor comes from a man between 18 and 35 years old in good health. Sequencing was carried out using naive CD4+ T cells sorted from blood. Sample subset: CD45RA+ positively selected. The DNA for the CDR3 is TGTGCCAGCAGCTTTAGACAGAACACTGAAGCTTTCTTT. This translates into CASSFRQNTEAFF.